The 28 T cell receptor beta chains given below trace back to one sample, sequenced in a study of blood T cell repertoires in COVID-19 (dated by TCRdb to the early 2020s). The library relied on the immunoSEQ multiplex PCR assay. TCRdb mirrors the immuneACCESS table, restricted to in-frame sequences. Some clones are absent from its copies; in checked studies, under half trace to an unresolved V gene, and the reason for the others is unknown. The sample yields over 85,000 clones; roughly 87% were counted once. The top ten hold approximately 5.4% of the sample. Source material: peripheral blood. Receptors were obtained from a woman between 50 and 59 years old with COVID-19, enrolled during active disease.

The chain is built from TRBV2 and TRBJ1-6, with 8 bases that match TRBD1. Germline V gives CDR1 SNHLY, CDR2 FYNNEI. There are 13 residues in the CDR3. V was clipped by 7 bases and J by 7 bases; unmatched bases: 3. The CDR3 DNA is TGTGCCAGCACTGGACAGGGCAATTCACCCCTCCACTTT. As protein: CASTGQGNSPLHF.

This clone was seen more than once but under ten times. V is TRBV18 and J is TRBJ1-1; D perhaps matches TRBD1 (6 bases). Germline V gene data show CDR1 as KGHSH and CDR2 as LQKENI. Between the trimmed V and J ends, which lost 2 bases and 2 bases, there was a span of 6 bases. The CDR3 covers 13 residues. CDR3 sequence reads: CASSPGGNTEAFF. CDR3 DNA sequence: TGTGCCAGCTCACCAGGGGGCAACACTGAAGCTTTCTTT. The whole variable domain, filled in from reference TRBV18 and TRBJ1-1, reads NAGVMQNPRHLVRRRGQEARLRCSPMKGHSHVYWYRQLPEEGLKFMVYLQKENIIDESGMPKERFSAEFPKEGPSILRIQQVVRGDSAAYFCASSPGGNTEAFFGQGTRLTVV.

Only one count was recorded for this clone. The V gene is TRBV19, the J gene TRBJ2-5; 12 nucleotides agree with TRBD2. CDR3 size: 14 residues. V lost 10 bases and J lost 2; bases outside the gene matches: 5. Germline-derived CDR1 and CDR2 are LNHDA and SQIVND (reference sequence). The CDR3 bases are TGTGCCACCGCTAGCGGGGGGGCTCAAGAGACCCAGTACTTC. Translating gives CATASGGAQETQYF.

The rearrangement links TRBV7-3 to TRBJ2-3; 9 bases agree with TRBD1. The V and J ends lost 4 bases and 9 bases, in that order; junction bases with no gene match: 5. This CDR3 spans 13 amino acids. Germline loops: CDR1 SGHTA, CDR2 FQGTGA. For the CDR3, the DNA is TGTGCCAGCAGCTCTGGTGGACAGGGGACGCAGTATTTT. Translation gives CASSSGGQGTQYF.

This clone showed up just a few times. This chain joins TRBV6-2 or TRBV6-3 and TRBJ2-3, with a weak D call TRBD2 (5 bases). Germline CDR1 MNHEY, CDR2 SVGEGT. Deletions cut 4 bases from V and 7 bases from J, with 9 bases between. The CDR3 totals 12 residues. The chain's CDR3 is CASSLSGNTQYF. The CDR3 DNA sequence: TGTGCCAGCAGTTTATCGGGGAATACGCAGTATTTT.

The V and J genes are TRBV12-3 or TRBV12-4 and TRBJ2-7; D might be TRBD1 (5 bases). This CDR3 is 12 amino acids long. Trimming pared 5 bases from V and 6 bases from J, leaving 11 bases between. CDR3 region: CASSRQTGEQYF. The CDR3 DNA is TGTGCCAGCAGTCGACAGACGGGCGAGCAGTACTTC.

The chain links TRBV7-9 to TRBJ2-7, with D perhaps matching TRBD1 (6 bases). With 5 bases removed from V and 0 bases from J, the gap between germline ends came to 14 bases. The CDR3 has 15 amino acids. CDR1 and CDR2 (germline): SEHNR, FQNEAQ (reference sequence). The CDR3 nucleotides read TGTGCCAGCAGCAACCGGGACACCTACTCCTACGAGCAGTACTTC. Encoded protein: CASSNRDTYSYEQYF.

The table lists this clone with a count of one. The rearrangement links TRBV7-2 to TRBJ2-2; D ambiguous. CDR3 length: 14 amino acids. Per the germline V gene, CDR1 is SGHTA and CDR2 is FQGNSA. The V end was cut by 3 bases, the J end by 1 base, with 6 bases between. CDR3 loop: CASSFSKNTGELFF. CDR3 sequence (DNA): TGTGCCAGCAGCTTTTCTAAGAACACCGGGGAGCTGTTTTTT.

The V and J genes are TRBV6-5 and TRBJ1-4, with D perhaps matching TRBD1 (6 bases). V was cut by 0 bases and J by 2 bases, with 10 bases left in between. The CDR3 runs 16 residues. CDR1 is MNHEY and CDR2 is SVGAGI in the germline V gene. The CDR3 DNA reads TGTGCCAGCAGTTACTCGACCCAGGGGACTAATGAAAAACTGTTTTTT. Protein: CASSYSTQGTNEKLFF.

The V and J genes are TRBV19 and TRBJ2-1; TRBD2 aligns across 12 bases. Germline V gene lookup returns CDR1 LNHDA and CDR2 SQIVND (reference sequence). V gave up 5 bases and J gave up 8 bases; unmatched junction bases: 4. The CDR3 runs to 14 residues. The CDR3 protein is CASSPSGGEYEQFF. The CDR3 coding sequence is TGTGCCAGTAGTCCTAGCGGGGGGGAATATGAGCAGTTCTTC. Combining the CDR3 with reference TRBV19 and TRBJ2-1 gives the whole variable domain DGGITQSPKYLFRKEGQNVTLSCEQNLNHDAMYWYRQDPGQGLRLIYYSQIVNDFQKGDIAEGYSVSREKKESFPLTVTSAQKNPTAFYLCASSPSGGEYEQFFGPGTRLTVL.

This chain joins TRBV19 and TRBJ1-1; 7 bases fit TRBD1. This CDR3 is built from 15 residues. Germline V CDR1 and CDR2: LNHDA, SQIVND (reference sequence). The V and J ends lost 6 bases and 1 base, in that order; junction bases with no gene match: 8. The CDR3, as DNA: TGTGCCAGTAGCCTCCAGGGGACAGAGAACACTGAAGCTTTCTTT. Translation gives CASSLQGTENTEAFF.

This clone was recorded only once. The rearrangement uses TRBV9 and TRBJ1-4, with a tentative D call TRBD1 (6 bases). The CDR3 is 17 amino acids. Germline values: CDR1 SGDLS, CDR2 YYNGEE. Trimming took off 0 bases at V and 8 bases at J, with 20 bases between the two ends. CDR3 coding DNA: TGTGCCAGCAGCGTAGCTGAAGGGGGAGATCTGAAGGAAAAACTGTTTTTT. Translation: CASSVAEGGDLKEKLFF.

This rearrangement joins TRBV7-9 to TRBJ1-1, with TRBD1 matching 10 bases. CDR3 length: 14 amino acids. The V segment lost 5 bases and the J segment 11 bases; nucleotides outside the gene matches: 11. Germline V gene lookup returns CDR1 SEHNR and CDR2 FQNEAQ (reference sequence). The CDR3 protein is CASSPRTGGRGAFF. The DNA for the CDR3 is TGTGCCAGCAGCCCCCGGACAGGGGGAAGAGGGGCTTTCTTT.

This clone occurred a few times. CDR3 sequence reads: CASSHRGGAYEQYF. Written as DNA, the CDR3 is TGCGCCAGCAGCCACCGCGGGGGGGCTTACGAGCAGTACTTC. This chain links TRBV4-1 with TRBJ2-7, with 9 bases aligning to TRBD2. V was pared by 3 bases and J by 4 bases, with 4 bases of the junction left unmatched. The CDR3 sequence is 14 residues long. The germline V gene encodes CDR1 MGHRA and CDR2 YSYEKL.

The gene calls are TRBV6-5 and TRBJ2-2; 14 bases are a match to TRBD2. CDR1 is MNHEY, CDR2 SVGAGI, per germline. The CDR3 contains 15 residues. V shed 5 bases, J shed 8 bases, and the junction held 4 bases outside the gene matches. CDR3 sequence reads: CASSTGLAGGGELFF. The CDR3 DNA follows: TGTGCCAGCAGTACCGGACTAGCGGGGGGAGGGGAGCTGTTTTTT.

The CDR3 sequence is CASSFSGTGGWDTEAFF. In DNA, the CDR3 is TGTGCCAGCAGCTTCTCCGGGACAGGGGGCTGGGACACTGAAGCTTTCTTT. The V gene is TRBV13, the J gene TRBJ1-1; 12 bases align to TRBD1. V lost 3 bases and J lost 3; bases outside the gene matches: 8. Germline V gene sequence: CDR1 PRHDT, CDR2 FYEKMQ (reference sequence). The CDR3 consists of 17 residues.

The CDR3 DNA follows: TGTGCCAGCAACCCCAGCGGGGTGGTCACAGATACGCAGTATTTT. This gives the protein CASNPSGVVTDTQYF. V is TRBV2 and J is TRBJ2-3; 7 bases line up with TRBD2. Germline values: CDR1 SNHLY, CDR2 FYNNEI. The CDR3 length is 15 residues. With V trimmed by 7 bases and J by 2 bases, 9 bases remained unmatched.

The rearrangement links TRBV7-2 to TRBJ2-7; tentatively, D is TRBD1 (5 bases). The V and J ends lost 1 base and 7 bases respectively, with 8 bases between them. Germline V gene sequence: CDR1 SGHTA, CDR2 FQGNSA. There are 12 residues in the CDR3. CDR3 DNA sequence: TGTGCCAGCAGCTTAGAGACAGATGAGCAGTACTTC. Translating it yields CASSLETDEQYF. The entire variable domain, with the rest obtained from reference TRBV7-2 and TRBJ2-7, is as follows: GAGVSQSPSNKVTEKGKDVELRCDPISGHTALYWYRQSLGQGLEFLIYFQGNSAPDKSGLPSDRFSAERTGGSVSTLTIQRTQQEDSAVYLCASSLETDEQYFGPGTRLTVT.

The J gene is TRBJ1-6, the V gene TRBV27; 8 positions match TRBD1. Germline CDR1 reads MNHEY; CDR2 reads SMNVEV (reference sequence). V was clipped by 3 bases and J by 10 bases; unmatched bases: 5. The CDR3 is made up of 14 amino acids. CDR3 in amino acids: CASSLDRVQSPLHF. CDR3 DNA sequence: TGTGCCAGCAGTTTGGACAGGGTACAATCACCCCTCCACTTT.

The genes are TRBV5-6 and TRBJ2-2, with 7 bases fitting TRBD1. The CDR3 sequence is 15 residues long. The germline V gene has CDR1 SGHDT and CDR2 YYEEEE. After removal of 0 bases from V and 2 bases from J, the junction contained 1 base not matched to a gene. The CDR3 bases are TGTGCCAGCAGCTTGGACAGGGGCAACACCGGGGAGCTGTTTTTT. The encoded protein is CASSLDRGNTGELFF.

The V gene is TRBV27, the J gene TRBJ1-4; 7 bases align to TRBD1. The germline V gene has CDR1 MNHEY and CDR2 SMNVEV (reference sequence). V lost 5 bases and J lost 3; bases outside the gene matches: 15. The CDR3 has 18 amino acids. CDR3 sequence reads: CASSPQHPDRVANEKLFF. CDR3 bases: TGTGCCAGCAGTCCACAGCACCCCGACAGGGTCGCTAATGAAAAACTGTTTTTT.

The chain links TRBV27 to TRBJ2-3; the match to TRBD2 covers 7 bases. The CDR3 spans 16 residues. V lost 2 bases and J lost 3; bases outside the gene matches: 8. The V gene's germline CDR1 is MNHEY and CDR2 SMNVEV (reference sequence). CDR3 sequence (DNA): TGTGCCAGCAGTTTAGGGAGGGGACCGTTTACAGATACGCAGTATTTT. Translated, it gives CASSLGRGPFTDTQYF.

The rearrangement joins TRBV3-1 (or the pseudogene TRBV3-2) to TRBJ2-3, with D uncertain. The CDR3 covers 12 residues. V was pared by 1 base and J by 5 bases, with 4 bases between. Looked up from germline, CDR1 is LGHDT and CDR2 is YNNKEL (reference sequence). The CDR3 reads CASSQAVDTQYF. The CDR3 DNA follows: TGTGCCAGCAGCCAAGCAGTAGATACGCAGTATTTT.

The chain links TRBV4-2 to TRBJ2-3, with 8 bases aligning to TRBD2. This CDR3 region has 16 residues. The trim removed 4 bases at V and 3 bases at J, leaving 9 bases unmatched. Per germline, CDR1 LGHNA and CDR2 YNFKEQ. CDR3 sequence (DNA): TGTGCCAGCAGCCCGAGGGCGGGGGGCTTAACAGATACGCAGTATTTT. Translated, it gives CASSPRAGGLTDTQYF.

V usage is TRBV7-3 and J usage is TRBJ2-7; perhaps TRBD2 as D (5 bases). The CDR3 totals 16 residues. Trimming took off 7 bases at V and 0 bases at J, with 19 bases between the two ends. CDR1 and CDR2 (germline): SGHTA, FQGTGA. CDR3: CASKEGRERSSYEQYF. DNA of the CDR3: TGTGCCAGCAAAGAGGGTAGGGAGAGGAGCTCCTACGAGCAGTACTTC.

This clone was seen a single time. The rearrangement uses TRBV12-3 or TRBV12-4 and TRBJ2-1, with 10 bases identical to TRBD2. Trimming took 6 bases from V and 4 from J; bases not matched to a gene: 0. The CDR3 covers 13 residues. This CDR3 is CASRTSGYNEQFF. The DNA of the CDR3 is TGTGCCAGCAGGACTAGCGGGTACAATGAGCAGTTCTTC.

V usage is TRBV6-1 and J usage is TRBJ2-7, with a tentative D call TRBD1 (6 bases). The CDR3 has 15 residues. Germline lookup yields CDR1 MNHNS and CDR2 SASEGT. V lost 2 bases to trimming and J lost 0 bases, with 11 bases between them. The CDR3 is CASSERTASSYEQYF. CDR3 nucleotide sequence: TGTGCCAGCAGTGAACGGACAGCATCCTCCTACGAGCAGTACTTC.

V gene TRBV7-3 combines with J gene TRBJ1-4, with D tentatively TRBD1 (6 bases). The CDR3 is 15 residues long. CDR1 and CDR2 (germline): SGHTA, FQGTGA. V was cut by 4 bases and J by 7 bases, with 16 bases left in between. The DNA of the CDR3 is TGTGCCAGCAGCTCTTCGGGACACCTTATTGAAAAACTGTTTTTT. Its protein is CASSSSGHLIEKLFF.